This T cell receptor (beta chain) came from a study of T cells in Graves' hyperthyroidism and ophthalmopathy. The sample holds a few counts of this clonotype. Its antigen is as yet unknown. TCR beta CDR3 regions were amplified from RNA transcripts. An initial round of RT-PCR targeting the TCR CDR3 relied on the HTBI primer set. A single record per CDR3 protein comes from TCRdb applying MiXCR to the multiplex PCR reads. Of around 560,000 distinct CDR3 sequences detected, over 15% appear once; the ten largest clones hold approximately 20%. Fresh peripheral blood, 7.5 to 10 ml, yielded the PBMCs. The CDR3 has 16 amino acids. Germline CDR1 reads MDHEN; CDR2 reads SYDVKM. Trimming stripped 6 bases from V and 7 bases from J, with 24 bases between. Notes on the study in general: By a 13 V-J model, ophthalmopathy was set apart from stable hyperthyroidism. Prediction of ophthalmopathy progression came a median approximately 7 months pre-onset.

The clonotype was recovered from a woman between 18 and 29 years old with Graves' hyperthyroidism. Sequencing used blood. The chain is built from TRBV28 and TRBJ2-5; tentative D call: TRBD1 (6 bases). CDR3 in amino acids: CASSNLASRGRGTQYF. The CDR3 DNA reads TGTGCCAGCAGCAACCTTGCCAGCAGGGGACGCGGGACCCAGTACTTC.